The T cell receptor beta chain under discussion was sequenced for a study of cytomegalovirus exposure and HLA in healthy donors. Study-wide context: A subsequent analysis stated that the approximately 120 validation repertoires were run on the same platform as the approximately 610 first-cohort repertoires. Points from the study as a whole: A list of more than 150 TCR beta chains associated with cytomegalovirus was given. CMV antigen specificity was confirmed in vitro for a few CMV-associated chains. Rarity marked most TCR sequences, yet some public TCRs occurred in many donors.

Profiled with immunoSEQ multiplex PCR; TCRdb holds only in-frame clones, not every one. The data hold over 150,000 clones, with 75% to 90% observed a single time. Notes on this clone: The antigen is undetermined.

With V trimmed by 5 bases and J by 7 bases, 10 bases remained unmatched. The CDR3 is made up of 15 amino acids. Germline CDR1 and CDR2: SGHTA and FQGNSA. Sequencing was done on a sample of PBMCs. This receptor was obtained from a woman between 18 and 29 years old in good health and CMV-seronegative. The V and J genes are TRBV7-2 and TRBJ2-7; 11 nucleotides match TRBD1. CDR3 nucleotides: TGTGCCAGCAGCCTCAAGCACGGGACAGGGGGGGAGCAGTACTTC. Translated: CASSLKHGTGGEQYF.